This TCR beta chain was recorded in a study of blood T cells in healthy people across ages. Germline-derived CDR1 and CDR2 are LNHNV and YYDKDF (reference sequence). This CDR3 spans 18 amino acids. V trimming: 5 bases; J trimming: 12 bases; junction bases outside the gene matches: 23. Primers used in a second PCR of roughly 7 to 11 cycles were a sample-barcoded 5' primer and a J-beta primer mix. TCRdb reanalysed the 5' RACE reads using MiXCR and keeps one entry per CDR3 protein. The sample gives 630,000 or so distinct CDR3 sequences, 25% to 35% of which show up once; approximately 14% is in the top ten. This clonotype was detected many times.

The sequenced material came from blood. This chain joins TRBV15 and TRBJ2-1; 9 bases line up with TRBD2. The TCR comes from a woman over 75 in good health. In DNA form, the CDR3 reads TGTGCCACCAGCGGAACCTCTGCGGGGGGGCCTTACATCCCCGGGCAGTTCTTC. Translated: CATSGTSAGGPYIPGQFF.